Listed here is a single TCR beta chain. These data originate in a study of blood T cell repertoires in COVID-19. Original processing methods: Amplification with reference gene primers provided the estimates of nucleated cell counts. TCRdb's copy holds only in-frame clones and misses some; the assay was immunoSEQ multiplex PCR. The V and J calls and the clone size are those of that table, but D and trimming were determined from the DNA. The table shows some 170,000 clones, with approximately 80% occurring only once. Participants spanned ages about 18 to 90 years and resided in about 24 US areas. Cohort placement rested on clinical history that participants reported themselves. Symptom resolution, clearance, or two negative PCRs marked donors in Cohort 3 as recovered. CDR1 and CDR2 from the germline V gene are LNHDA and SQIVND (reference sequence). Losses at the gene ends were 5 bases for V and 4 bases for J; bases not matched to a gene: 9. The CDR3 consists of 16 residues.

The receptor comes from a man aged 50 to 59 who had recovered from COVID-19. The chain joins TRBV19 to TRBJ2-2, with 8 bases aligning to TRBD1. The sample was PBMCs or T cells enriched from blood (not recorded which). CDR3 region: CASSPDRVGFTGELFF. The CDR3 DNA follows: TGTGCCAGTAGTCCGGACAGGGTTGGTTTCACCGGGGAGCTGTTTTTT.